These 11 T cell receptor beta chains were sequenced from one sample in a study of control samples from healthy donors and cancer patients. Some clones are missing from TCRdb's copy, which holds only in-frame ones; the method was immunoSEQ multiplex PCR. In the table there are some 100,000 clones, around 88% of which are singletons. Sequenced material: blood. The receptors come from a woman between 50 and 59 years old in good health.

The count of this clone is one. This rearrangement joins TRBV24-1 to TRBJ2-2; D possibly corresponds to TRBD1 (6 bases). From germline, CDR1 is KGHDR and CDR2 SFDVKD. This CDR3 contains 15 residues. The V and J ends lost 2 bases and 4 bases respectively, with 10 bases between them. Here the CDR3 reads CATSDWGLGTGELFF. The CDR3 DNA reads as TGTGCCACCAGTGATTGGGGGCTGGGCACCGGGGAGCTGTTTTTT.

The chain employs TRBV4-1 and TRBJ1-3, with 12 bases identical to TRBD1. Germline V gives CDR1 MGHRA, CDR2 YSYEKL. V dropped 4 bases and J dropped 7; count of bases not matched to a gene: 11. The CDR3 runs 17 residues. CDR3 DNA sequence: TGCGCCAGCAGCCGTGCCGGGACAGGGGGCTCGAGGAACACCATATATTTT. This codes for CASSRAGTGGSRNTIYF.

This chain links TRBV18 with TRBJ2-1; D remains unclear. V lost 2 bases to trimming and J lost 0 bases, with 14 bases between them. The CDR3 length is 17 residues. Germline V gene data show CDR1 as KGHSH and CDR2 as LQKENI. The CDR3 loop reads CASSPWLEPSSYNEQFF. CDR3 DNA sequence: TGTGCCAGCTCACCATGGTTAGAGCCTAGCTCCTACAATGAGCAGTTCTTC.

The rearrangement uses TRBV5-1 and TRBJ1-4; D unclear. The V gene lost 4 bases and the J gene lost 5 bases, with 9 bases spanning the gap. This CDR3 region has 13 residues. Germline lookup yields CDR1 SGHRS and CDR2 YFSETQ. The CDR3: CASSRAQNEKLFF. The CDR3, as DNA: TGCGCCAGCAGCCGAGCACAGAATGAAAAACTGTTTTTT.

The chain uses TRBV5-1 and TRBJ1-1, with unresolved D. From germline, CDR1 is SGHRS and CDR2 YFSETQ. Deletions cut 2 bases from V and 11 bases from J, with 7 bases between. The CDR3 sequence is 10 residues long. CDR3 sequence (DNA): TGCGCCAGCAGCTTCCTCGGGGCTTTCTTT. Translating it yields CASSFLGAFF.

The rearrangement links TRBV6-6 to TRBJ1-6; D might be TRBD1 (6 bases). Germline loops: CDR1 MNHNY, CDR2 SVGAGI (reference sequence). Trimming took off 2 bases at V and 10 bases at J, with 15 bases between the two ends. This CDR3 spans 15 amino acids. CDR3 protein: CASSYRDNAVSPLHF. The CDR3 coding sequence is TGTGCCAGCAGTTACCGGGACAATGCCGTCTCACCCCTCCACTTT.

The chain employs TRBV10-3 and TRBJ2-1; D is unclear. In germline, CDR1 is ENHRY, CDR2 SYGVKD. The length of the CDR3 is 15 residues. The V end was cut by 7 bases, the J end by 0 bases, with 13 bases between. The CDR3 loop reads CAIKPPSSSYNEQFF. Written as DNA, the CDR3 is TGTGCCATCAAACCCCCGAGCAGCTCCTACAATGAGCAGTTCTTC.

This clone was observed a single time. The chain couples TRBV6-2 or TRBV6-3 to TRBJ2-7; D is uncertain. Germline V gives CDR1 MNHEY, CDR2 SVGEGT. This CDR3 region has 14 residues. Trimming removed 2 bases at V and 6 bases at J, with 14 bases between. In DNA, the CDR3 is TGTGCCAGCAGTTACCAAGGGTCACGGCCCGAGCAGTACTTC. It is translated as CASSYQGSRPEQYF.

This chain joins TRBV20-1 and TRBJ1-2; no firm D call. CDR3 length equals 11 residues. V shed 1 base and J shed 4 bases, with 4 bases lying between them. Germline V CDR1 and CDR2: DFQATT, SNEGSKA (reference sequence). The CDR3 reads CSARVSYGYTF. Written as DNA, the CDR3 is TGCAGTGCTAGAGTTTCCTATGGCTACACCTTC.

The chain is built from TRBV7-2 and TRBJ1-1; TRBD1 matches at 11 bases. V lost 5 bases and J lost 10; bases outside the gene matches: 12. Germline V gives CDR1 SGHTA, CDR2 FQGNSA. This CDR3 comprises 15 residues. CDR3 protein: CASSPGQGVVGGAFF. Here the CDR3 DNA reads TGTGCCAGCAGCCCGGGACAGGGGGTAGTTGGGGGAGCTTTCTTT.

This rearrangement joins TRBV20-1 to TRBJ1-2, with a possible D match to TRBD1 (5 bases). The CDR3 covers 11 residues. V was trimmed by 4 bases and J by 10 bases, leaving 13 bases between them. Looked up from germline, CDR1 is DFQATT and CDR2 is SNEGSKA (reference sequence). Here the CDR3 DNA reads TGCAGTGCTATACCCCTGGGGGACTACACCTTC. Residues: CSAIPLGDYTF.